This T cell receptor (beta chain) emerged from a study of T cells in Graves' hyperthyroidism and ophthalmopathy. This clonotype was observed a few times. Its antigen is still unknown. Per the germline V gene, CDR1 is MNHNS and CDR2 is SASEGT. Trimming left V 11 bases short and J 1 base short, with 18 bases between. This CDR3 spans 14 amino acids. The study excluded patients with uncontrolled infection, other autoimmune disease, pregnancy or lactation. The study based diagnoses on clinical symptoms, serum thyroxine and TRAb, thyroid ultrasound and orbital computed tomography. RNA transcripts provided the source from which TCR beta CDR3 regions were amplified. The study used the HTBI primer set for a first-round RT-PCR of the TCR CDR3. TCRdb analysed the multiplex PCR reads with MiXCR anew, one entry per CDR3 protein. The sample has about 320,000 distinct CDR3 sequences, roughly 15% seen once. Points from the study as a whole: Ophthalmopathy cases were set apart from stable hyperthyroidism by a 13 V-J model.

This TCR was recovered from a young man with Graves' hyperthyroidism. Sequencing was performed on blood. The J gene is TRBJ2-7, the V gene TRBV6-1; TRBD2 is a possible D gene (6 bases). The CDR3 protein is CAHAAGGSSYEQYF. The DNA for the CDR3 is TGTGCCCACGCCGCCGGGGGATCTTCCTACGAGCAGTACTTC.